This TCR beta chain is from a study of shared clonotypes between healthy human individuals. Naive-designated CD8 cells lacked CD45RO, were positively enriched for CCR7, and omitted terminally differentiated effector memory CD45RA+ cells. All donors were Caucasian adults living in Nashville, Tennessee. Sequencing used immunoSEQ multiplex PCR; TCRdb keeps in-frame clones, though not all of them. The table has some 1,900,000 clones, over 85% seen once. Concerning this clone: Antigen specificity is unknown.

Study-wide findings and caveats: A small donor pool kept down the genetic and exposure-history diversity that was represented. Shared clonotypes: approximately 5% naive CD4, approximately 3.4% naive CD8, around 2.2% memory CD4, about 0.41% memory CD8. The authors sampled blood alone, and tissue repertoires likely differ.

The sample comprised naive CD8+ T cells sorted from blood. This clonotype originated in a man aged 18 to 29 in good health.

The CDR3 sequence is CASSERTGGIPYGYTF. DNA of the CDR3: TGTGCCAGCAGTGAGCGGACAGGGGGCATACCCTATGGCTACACCTTC. J is TRBJ1-2 and V is TRBV6-1; 11 positions match TRBD1. Trimming at V came to 3 bases and at J to 4 bases, leaving 7 bases not matched to a gene. Germline assignment: CDR1 MNHNS and CDR2 SASEGT. The CDR3 totals 16 residues.